A single sample is the source of the 8 T cell receptor beta chains below, sequenced in a study of shared clonotypes between healthy human individuals. The method was immunoSEQ multiplex PCR; TCRdb's version includes in-frame clones alone and lacks a portion of them. Among about 2 million clones listed, 85% to 95% were seen once. In the naive CD8 group, cells lacked CD45RO and were positively selected for CCR7, so terminally differentiated effector memory CD45RA+ cells were left out. Source material: naive CD8+ T cells sorted from blood. All receptors come from a man aged 18 to 30 in good health.

The rearrangement uses TRBV9 and TRBJ2-1, with TRBD2 matching 9 bases. The length of the CDR3 is 16 residues. Looked up from germline, CDR1 is SGDLS and CDR2 is YYNGEE. The V gene end was trimmed by 4 bases and the J gene end by 5 bases; junction bases not matched to a gene: 10. The CDR3 nucleotides read TGTGCCAGCAGCTCCCCCTGGGAGCGGGGGGACAATGAGCAGTTCTTC. Its protein is CASSSPWERGDNEQFF. Together with reference TRBV9 and TRBJ2-1, the CDR3 gives the full variable domain: DSGVTQTPKHLITATGQRVTLRCSPRSGDLSVYWYQQSLDQGLQFLIQYYNGEERAKGNILERFSAQQFPDLHSELNLSSLELGDSALYFCASSSPWERGDNEQFFGPGTRLTVL.

The chain joins TRBV15 to TRBJ1-4; D possibly corresponds to TRBD1 (5 bases). CDR1 is LNHNV, CDR2 YYDKDF, per germline (reference sequence). The germline V and J ends were trimmed by 7 bases and 8 bases, with 23 bases remaining between them. This CDR3 spans 16 amino acids. CDR3 amino acids: CATTTAVEVIGEKLFF. The CDR3, as DNA: TGTGCCACCACGACAGCCGTAGAAGTAATAGGGGAAAAACTGTTTTTT.

The chain carries TRBV10-2 and TRBJ1-1, with 7 bases lining up with TRBD1. Per germline, CDR1 WSHSY and CDR2 SAAADI. The trim removed 2 bases at V and 0 bases at J, leaving 9 bases unmatched. The CDR3 has 17 residues. The DNA for the CDR3 is TGCGCCAGCAGTGAGGCCGACAGGGCGTACCTGAACACTGAAGCTTTCTTT. Protein sequence: CASSEADRAYLNTEAFF.

The chain joins TRBV2 to TRBJ2-1; the match to TRBD2 covers 11 bases. This CDR3 has 16 amino acids. From germline, CDR1 is SNHLY and CDR2 FYNNEI. Trimming took 4 bases from V and 7 from J; bases not matched to a gene: 9. The CDR3 region is CASSGSTSGVANEQFF. The CDR3 DNA follows: TGTGCCAGCAGTGGATCGACTAGCGGGGTTGCAAATGAGCAGTTCTTC. Full variable domain (missing parts from reference TRBV2 and TRBJ2-1): EPEVTQTPSHQVTQMGQEVILRCVPISNHLYFYWYRQILGQKVEFLVSFYNNEISEKSEIFDDQFSVERPDGSNFTLKIRSTKLEDSAMYFCASSGSTSGVANEQFFGPGTRLTVL.

Points on this clone: Distinct nucleotide sequences in the sample also encode this CDR3. CDR3 in DNA: TGTGCCAGCAGTTTATTGGGAGGCCGCTACGAGCAGTACTTC. Its translation is CASSLLGGRYEQYF. This chain uses TRBV27 with TRBJ2-7; tentative D call: TRBD2 (6 bases). V lost 1 base and J 3 bases, leaving 10 bases between the germline ends. Per the germline V gene, CDR1 is MNHEY and CDR2 is SMNVEV (reference sequence). The CDR3 spans 14 residues.

The rearrangement uses TRBV9 and TRBJ2-7; 8 bases align to TRBD1. The CDR3 length is 15 residues. The V and J ends lost 4 bases and 2 bases, in that order; junction bases with no gene match: 8. Germline V gene lookup returns CDR1 SGDLS and CDR2 YYNGEE. CDR3: CASSPGDRFAYEQYF. Written as DNA, the CDR3 is TGTGCCAGCAGCCCGGGGGACAGGTTTGCCTACGAGCAGTACTTC.

This clone is a singleton in its sample. The chain carries TRBV9 and TRBJ1-2, with D possibly TRBD1 on 6 matching bases. This CDR3 has 14 residues. Germline CDR1 is SGDLS and CDR2 is YYNGEE. Trimming took 3 bases from V and 2 from J, leaving 11 bases between them. The CDR3 here is CASSDNRVNYGYTF. CDR3 coding DNA: TGTGCCAGCAGCGATAACAGGGTAAACTATGGCTACACCTTC.

CDR3 nucleotides: TGTGCCAGCAGTGAAGACAAGTATAACTATGGCTACACCTTC. Protein sequence: CASSEDKYNYGYTF. The chain joins TRBV2 to TRBJ1-2; D not resolved. The germline V gene encodes CDR1 SNHLY and CDR2 FYNNEI. V was trimmed by 1 base and J by 1 base, leaving 7 bases between them. This CDR3 is 14 amino acids long. Filled out from reference TRBV2 and TRBJ1-2, the complete variable domain reads EPEVTQTPSHQVTQMGQEVILRCVPISNHLYFYWYRQILGQKVEFLVSFYNNEISEKSEIFDDQFSVERPDGSNFTLKIRSTKLEDSAMYFCASSEDKYNYGYTFGSGTRLTVV.